Presented here are 3 T cell receptor beta chains from one specimen sequenced in a study of control samples from healthy donors and cancer patients. Libraries were prepared by immunoSEQ multiplex PCR; TCRdb keeps only in-frame clonotypes and omits some of them. In the table there are around 85,000 clones, roughly 89% of which are singletons. Sequencing was done on a sample of blood. These receptors were obtained from an older woman in good health.

V usage is TRBV6-2 or TRBV6-3 and J usage is TRBJ1-4; TRBD1 is a possible D gene (5 bases). Germline lookup yields CDR1 MNHEY and CDR2 SVGEGT. V shed 2 bases and J shed 0 bases, with 13 bases lying between them. CDR3 length: 17 residues. CDR3 nucleotides: TGTGCCAGCAGTTACCCGCGACAGATTTCAACTAATGAAAAACTGTTTTTT. Translating gives CASSYPRQISTNEKLFF.

This clone was counted once. The rearrangement uses TRBV2 and TRBJ2-1; 7 positions agree with TRBD1. The CDR3 has 15 amino acids. With V trimmed by 8 bases and J by 0 bases, 7 bases remained unmatched. Per germline, CDR1 SNHLY and CDR2 FYNNEI. Here the CDR3 reads CASGRRDSSYNEQFF. The CDR3, as DNA: TGTGCCAGCGGACGACGGGACAGCTCCTACAATGAGCAGTTCTTC.

The count of this clone is one. The chain combines TRBV7-3 with TRBJ2-1; D might be TRBD2 (6 bases). This CDR3 spans 16 amino acids. Germline V gives CDR1 SGHTA, CDR2 FQGTGA. Trimming left V 5 bases short and J 3 bases short, with 17 bases between. CDR3 residues: CASSPGGSGFYNEQFF. The CDR3 coding sequence is TGTGCCAGCAGCCCTGGGGGGAGCGGGTTCTACAATGAGCAGTTCTTC.